The rows below give T cell receptor beta chains drawn from one sample of a study of PD-1 blockade in mismatch repair-deficient tumors. The table came from immunoSEQ multiplex PCR; TCRdb's copy has only in-frame clones and leaves some out. The sample consists of under 85,000 clones, around four fifths of them appearing once. Sequencing used peripheral blood, obtained 2 weeks after starting pembrolizumab. The receptors derive from an adult with mismatch repair-deficient cancer. The CDR3 runs from the conserved cysteine through the conserved F or W. The D gene is left open where the match is weak. Clone size is given for some rows only: seen once, a few or many times, or a class if the clone is expanded.

>.|TRBV11-1|TRBJ2-5|.
CASSPIWTNQETQYF
TGTGCCAGCAGTCCCATCTGGACTAACCAAGAGACCCAGTACTTC
>.|TRBV29-1|TRBJ2-2|TRBD1
CSAGQGRSGELFF
TGCAGCGCGGGACAGGGAAGGTCCGGGGAGCTGTTTTTT
>once|TRBV9|TRBJ2-7|TRBD2
CASSASGSVTYEQYF
TGTGCCAGCAGCGCTAGCGGGAGCGTTACCTACGAGCAGTACTTC
>.|TRBV7-9|TRBJ1-1|.
CASSLSRTGFEAFF
TGTGCCAGCAGCTTATCGAGGACGGGGTTTGAAGCTTTCTTT
>.|TRBV19|TRBJ1-2|TRBD1
CASKTQGVRNGYTF
TGTGCCAGTAAGACACAGGGGGTTAGGAATGGCTACACCTTC
>.|TRBV29-1|TRBJ1-2|.
CSVEASGGWGYTF
TGCAGCGTTGAAGCGTCGGGGGGCTGGGGCTACACCTTC
>.|TRBV5-4|TRBJ1-4|.
CASSPDGFNEKLFF
TGTGCCAGCAGCCCGGACGGATTTAATGAAAAACTGTTTTTT
>once|TRBV2|TRBJ1-1|.
CASSERLHTEAFF
TGTGCCAGCAGTGAACGTTTACACACTGAAGCTTTCTTT
>.|TRBV5-6|TRBJ2-7|TRBD1
CASSFPSQGVEQYF
TGTGCCAGCAGCTTCCCCTCCCAGGGGGTTGAGCAGTACTTC
>.|TRBV6-5|TRBJ1-5|.
CASRQGEGQPQHF
TGTGCCAGCAGACAGGGTGAGGGGCAGCCCCAGCATTTT
>few|TRBV12-5|TRBJ2-1|.
CASGLAWKGDEQFF
TGTGCTAGTGGTTTGGCCTGGAAAGGTGATGAGCAGTTCTTC
>.|TRBV7-3|TRBJ2-5|.
CASSLTVGETQYF
TGTGCCAGCAGCTTAACCGTCGGAGAGACCCAGTACTTC
>.|TRBV28|TRBJ1-5|TRBD1
CASSLRDSHQPQHF
TGTGCCAGCAGTTTACGGGACAGCCATCAGCCCCAGCATTTT
>.|TRBV2|TRBJ2-1|.
CASSEGVRAGYEQFF
TGTGCCAGCAGTGAAGGGGTAAGGGCGGGATATGAGCAGTTCTTC
>.|TRBV5-4|TRBJ2-1|TRBD1
CASSHRGQGNNEQFF
TGTGCCAGCAGCCACAGGGGACAGGGGAACAATGAGCAGTTCTTC
>once|TRBV10-2|TRBJ1-2|.
CASRGSDYGYTF
TGCGCCAGCAGAGGATCCGACTATGGCTACACCTTC
>.|TRBV6-6|TRBJ1-1|.
CARRIAEAFF
TGTGCCAGGAGGATAGCTGAAGCTTTCTTT
>.|TRBV7-6|TRBJ1-1|.
CASSRGPTGGETEAFF
TGTGCCAGCAGCCGTGGGCCGACAGGTGGGGAGACTGAAGCTTTCTTT
>.|TRBV9|TRBJ2-5|TRBD2
CASSTWTSGTETQYF
TGTGCCAGCAGCACCTGGACTAGCGGGACCGAGACCCAGTACTTC
>.|TRBV19|TRBJ2-3|TRBD2
CAKSSVAGAPDTQYF
TGTGCCAAATCCTCCGTAGCGGGAGCTCCAGATACGCAGTATTTT
>few|TRBV21-1|TRBJ1-5|.
CASRQPQHF
TGTGCCAGCAGACAGCCCCAGCATTTT
>.|TRBV7-9|TRBJ2-7|.
CASSPGGGRYSYEQYF
TGTGCCAGCAGCCCCGGGGGTGGGCGATACTCCTACGAGCAGTACTTC
>once|TRBV6-4|TRBJ2-7|TRBD2
CASSDGSGASSYEQYF
TGTGCCAGCAGTGACGGTAGCGGGGCAAGCTCCTACGAGCAGTACTTC
>.|TRBV19|TRBJ2-7|.
CASSIPRSGNSYEQYF
TGTGCCAGTAGTATCCCCCGGAGCGGAAACTCCTACGAGCAGTACTTC
>.|TRBV29-1|TRBJ2-4|.
CSVADQNIQYF
TGCAGCGTTGCAGACCAAAACATTCAGTACTTC
>.|TRBV11-2|TRBJ2-3|TRBD2
CASSGVAGGLTDTQYF
TGTGCCAGCAGCGGAGTAGCGGGAGGTCTCACAGATACGCAGTATTTT
>.|TRBV4-1|TRBJ1-1|.
CASSREGLSNTEAFF
TGCGCCAGCAGCCGAGAGGGACTGAGTAACACTGAAGCTTTCTTT
>.|TRBV15|TRBJ1-1|.
CATSNPIFMNTEAFF
TGTGCCACCAGCAACCCCATCTTCATGAACACTGAAGCTTTCTTT
>.|TRBV15|TRBJ1-5|.
CATSRGAPRDYSNQPQHF
TGTGCCACCAGCAGGGGGGCCCCCAGGGATTATAGCAATCAGCCCCAGCATTTT
>.|TRBV2|TRBJ2-7|.
CASGGVSVIGEQYF
TGTGCCAGCGGAGGCGTAAGCGTTATAGGCGAGCAGTACTTC
>.|TRBV29-1|TRBJ2-7|.
CSVVEQGGREQYF
TGCAGCGTTGTGGAACAGGGAGGTCGGGAGCAGTACTTC
>.|TRBV19|TRBJ1-1|.
CAGTSRVGNTEAFF
TGTGCCGGTACCAGCAGGGTGGGGAACACTGAAGCTTTCTTT
>.|TRBV5-8|TRBJ2-2|.
CASSLNPLNGELFF
TGTGCCAGCAGCTTGAATCCCCTGAACGGGGAGCTGTTTTTT
>.|TRBV7-3|TRBJ2-6|.
CASSSVFSGANVLTF
TGTGCCAGCAGCTCGGTATTCTCTGGGGCCAACGTCCTGACTTTC
>once|TRBV19|TRBJ2-1|.
CASSIDKQGWSEQFF
TGTGCCAGTAGTATAGATAAGCAGGGTTGGAGTGAGCAGTTCTTC
>.|TRBV7-9|TRBJ1-2|.
CASSLRQNYGYTF
TGTGCCAGCAGCTTAAGACAGAACTATGGCTACACCTTC
>.|TRBV7-2|TRBJ1-1|.
CASSHDVNTEAFF
TGTGCCAGCAGCCACGACGTAAACACTGAAGCTTTCTTT
>.|TRBV13|TRBJ2-3|TRBD1
CASSSVTGSVPDTQYF
TGTGCCAGCAGCTCCGTGACAGGGTCGGTTCCGGATACGCAGTATTTT
>once|TRBV30|TRBJ1-3|TRBD1
CAWEKGTGTYSGNTIYF
TGTGCCTGGGAGAAGGGGACAGGAACTTACTCTGGAAACACCATATATTTT
>.|TRBV15|TRBJ1-2|.
CATSRESTAVGGYTF
TGTGCCACCAGCAGAGAAAGCACGGCGGTAGGTGGCTACACCTTC
>few|TRBV9|TRBJ2-3|TRBD2
CASSVEDSGRGRDTQYF
TGTGCCAGCAGCGTCGAGGATAGCGGGAGGGGCCGAGATACGCAGTATTTT
>.|TRBV7-2|TRBJ2-3|TRBD2
CASSFSGRIGDTQYF
TGTGCCAGCAGCTTTAGCGGGAGAATAGGAGATACGCAGTATTTT
>.|TRBV5-1|TRBJ2-4|TRBD2
CASSSGLAGGSRYF
TGCGCCAGCAGCTCTGGACTAGCGGGAGGGTCTCGTTACTTC
>.|TRBV9|TRBJ2-2|.
CASSVEGGKGAGELFF
TGTGCCAGCAGCGTAGAGGGCGGGAAGGGAGCCGGGGAGCTGTTTTTT
>.|TRBV7-6|TRBJ2-7|.
CASSFDMASDEQYF
TGTGCCAGCAGCTTCGACATGGCTAGCGACGAGCAGTACTTC
>.|TRBV2|TRBJ2-5|TRBD2
CASSEVGPGGSQYF
TGTGCCAGCAGTGAAGTGGGGCCGGGGGGGTCCCAGTACTTC
>.|TRBV5-4|TRBJ2-3|TRBD2
CASSLETSGDTQYF
TGTGCCAGCAGCTTGGAAACTAGCGGGGATACGCAGTATTTT
>few|TRBV14|TRBJ1-2|.
CASSQANTYGYTF
TGTGCCAGCAGCCAAGCGAACACCTATGGCTACACCTTC
>.|TRBV6-5|TRBJ1-2|.
CASSYSTDSYGYTF
TGTGCCAGCAGTTACTCAACGGACAGCTATGGCTACACCTTC
>.|TRBV7-9|TRBJ1-1|TRBD1
CAGTAPLNTEAFF
TGTGCCGGGACAGCGCCTCTGAACACTGAAGCTTTCTTT
>.|TRBV5-4|TRBJ1-1|.
CASSISTANTEAFF
TGTGCCAGCAGCATATCGACAGCGAACACTGAAGCTTTCTTT
>once|TRBV30|TRBJ1-4|.
CAWSGVFATNEKLFF
TGTGCCTGGAGTGGTGTGTTTGCAACTAATGAAAAACTGTTTTTT
>.|TRBV5-4|TRBJ1-2|.
CASSRGLDNYGYTF
TGTGCCAGCAGCCGCGGACTGGATAACTATGGCTACACCTTC
>.|TRBV5-4|TRBJ2-1|TRBD2
CASSSRFLAGGYNEQFF
TGTGCCAGCAGCTCCCGCTTTCTAGCGGGAGGCTACAATGAGCAGTTCTTC